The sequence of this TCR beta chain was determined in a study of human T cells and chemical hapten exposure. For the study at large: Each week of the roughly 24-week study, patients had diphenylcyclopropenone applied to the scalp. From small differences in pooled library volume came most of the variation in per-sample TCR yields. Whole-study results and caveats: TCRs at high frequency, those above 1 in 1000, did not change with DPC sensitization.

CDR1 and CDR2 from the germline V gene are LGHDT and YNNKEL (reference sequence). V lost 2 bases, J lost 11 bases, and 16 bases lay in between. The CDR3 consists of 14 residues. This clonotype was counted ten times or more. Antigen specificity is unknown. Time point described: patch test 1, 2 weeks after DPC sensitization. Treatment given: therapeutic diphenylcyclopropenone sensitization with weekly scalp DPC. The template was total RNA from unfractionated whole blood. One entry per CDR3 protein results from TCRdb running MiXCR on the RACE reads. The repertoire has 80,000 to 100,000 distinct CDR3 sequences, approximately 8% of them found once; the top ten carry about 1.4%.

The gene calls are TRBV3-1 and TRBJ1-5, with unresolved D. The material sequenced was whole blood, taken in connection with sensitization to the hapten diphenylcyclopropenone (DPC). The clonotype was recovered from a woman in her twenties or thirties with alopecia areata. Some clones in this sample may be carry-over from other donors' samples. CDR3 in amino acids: CASSQSTVGGAQHF. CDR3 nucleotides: TGTGCCAGCAGCCAATCCACCGTCGGCGGAGCCCAGCATTTT.